A selection of T cell receptor beta chains follows, all from one sample in a study of blood T cell repertoires in COVID-19. TCRdb's table, derived via immunoSEQ multiplex PCR, lists solely in-frame clones and lacks some. The sample includes roughly 150,000 clones, around four fifths seen only once; the top ten take over 4%. Sequenced material: PBMCs or T cells enriched from blood (not recorded which). Receptor source: a man in his 70s who had been exposed to COVID-19. Each CDR3 is given with its conserved first and last residue. Fields, in order: V gene, CDR3 length, clone size, D gene, J gene, CDR3 DNA, CDR3 protein. A D gene is named only where the DNA matches it firmly. The size field is filled for only some rows; it gives once, few, many or a size class.

TRBV5-1	16	.	.	TRBJ1-2	TGCGCCAGCAGCTTGGACATTGGGGCTTCGAACTATGGCTACACCTTC	CASSLDIGASNYGYTF
TRBV18	17	.	TRBD2	TRBJ2-3	TGTGCCAGCTCACCACTAGCGGGGGGGCGCGACACAGATACGCAGTATTTT	CASSPLAGGRDTDTQYF
TRBV25-1	16	.	TRBD1	TRBJ1-5	TGTGCCAGCAGTGATTTGGACAGGGTCAGCAATCAGCCCCAGCATTTT	CASSDLDRVSNQPQHF
TRBV12-5	14	.	TRBD1	TRBJ1-2	TGTGCTAGTGGTTTCGACAGGGCTAACTATGGCTACACCTTC	CASGFDRANYGYTF
TRBV10-3	14	.	TRBD1	TRBJ1-2	TGTGCCATCAGGCCGACAGGGGACCACTATGGCTACACCTTC	CAIRPTGDHYGYTF
TRBV5-4	14	.	.	TRBJ1-1	TGTGCCAGCAGATACCCGGGTTCTTCCACTGAAGCTTTCTTT	CASRYPGSSTEAFF
TRBV6-2/TRBV6-3	14	.	TRBD2	TRBJ2-5	TGTGCCAGCAGTGGAGGACTAGCGCGAGAGACCCAGTACTTC	CASSGGLARETQYF
TRBV19	10	.	.	TRBJ1-1	TGTGCTACGGGGTACACTGAAGCTTTCTTT	CATGYTEAFF
TRBV12-3/TRBV12-4	13	.	TRBD1	TRBJ1-5	TGTGCCAGCAGGGGACAGGGGAATCAGCCCCAGCATTTT	CASRGQGNQPQHF
TRBV3-1/TRBV3-2	13	.	.	TRBJ2-5	TGTGCCAGCAGCCCTCCGGGACTTGGGAGCCAGTACTTC	CASSPPGLGSQYF
TRBV7-8	14	.	.	TRBJ1-2	TGTGCCAGCAGCTTATCGACTAGTAACTATGGCTACACCTTC	CASSLSTSNYGYTF
TRBV7-6	14	.	.	TRBJ1-2	TGTGCCAGCAGCTTAGTGGGAGGGGGTGATGGCTACACCTTC	CASSLVGGGDGYTF
TRBV14	10	once	.	TRBJ1-5	TGTGCCAGGGGGGGTCAGCCCCAGCATTTT	CARGGQPQHF
TRBV15	15	.	TRBD1	TRBJ2-7	TGTGCCACCAGCGGCTTGACAGGGAGCTCCTACGAGCAGTACTTC	CATSGLTGSSYEQYF
TRBV27	15	.	.	TRBJ2-7	TGTGCCAGCAGTTTCCGGCCCGGACAGAGCTACGAGCAGTACTTC	CASSFRPGQSYEQYF
TRBV28	16	.	TRBD2	TRBJ2-1	TGTGCCAGCAGTTTAGCGGGAGTCCTCTCCTACAATGAGCAGTTCTTC	CASSLAGVLSYNEQFF
TRBV10-3	13	.	TRBD1	TRBJ1-6	TGTGCCATCAGTGCAACACAGGGGCCACCCCTCCACTTT	CAISATQGPPLHF
TRBV4-3	16	few	.	TRBJ1-5	TGCGCCAGCAGTCAAGGAAGGGGGAATAGCAATCAGCCCCAGCATTTT	CASSQGRGNSNQPQHF
TRBV6-5	14	.	.	TRBJ1-1	TGTGCCAGCAGCGACCGGAGCTTGAACACTGAAGCTTTCTTT	CASSDRSLNTEAFF
TRBV28	16	few	TRBD1	TRBJ1-2	TGTGCCAGCAGTGTCTGGATTCAACAGGGGGCTTATGGCTACACCTTC	CASSVWIQQGAYGYTF
TRBV23-1	18	.	TRBD1	TRBJ2-3	TGCGCCTGCGCCGGCAGGGGGAATCGAATTACTAGCACAGATACGCAGTATTTT	CACAGRGNRITSTDTQYF
TRBV30	15	.	TRBD1	TRBJ2-2	TGTGCCTGGAGCGCGGGACAGGGGCACACCGGGGAGCTGTTTTTT	CAWSAGQGHTGELFF
TRBV30	15	.	TRBD1	TRBJ1-2	TGTGCCTGGAGTCCCCCCGGGACAGGCTCCGACGGCTACACCTTC	CAWSPPGTGSDGYTF
TRBV5-6	16	.	TRBD2	TRBJ2-7	TGTGCCAGCAGCTTGGACCATAGCGGGAGTTCCTACGAGCAGTACTTC	CASSLDHSGSSYEQYF
TRBV5-4	16	.	TRBD2	TRBJ2-2	TGTGCCAGCAGTATAGGACTAGCGGGACTAACCGGGGAGCTGTTTTTT	CASSIGLAGLTGELFF
TRBV3-1/TRBV3-2	15	.	TRBD1	TRBJ1-1	TGTGCCAGCAGCCCTGGACAGGCGATGAACACTGAAGCTTTCTTT	CASSPGQAMNTEAFF
TRBV7-3	14	.	.	TRBJ1-6	TGTGCCAGCAGCTTAACGTTGGCGGGTTCACCCCTCCACTTT	CASSLTLAGSPLHF
TRBV3-1/TRBV3-2	15	once	TRBD1	TRBJ1-1	TGTGCCAGCAGCCACGGGACAGGAATTAACACTGAAGCTTTCTTT	CASSHGTGINTEAFF
TRBV6-6	15	.	TRBD1	TRBJ1-5	TGTGCCAGCACCGTGACAGGGCTAAGTAATCAGCCCCAGCATTTT	CASTVTGLSNQPQHF
TRBV5-1	15	few	.	TRBJ2-1	TGCGCCAGCAGCATGACAGGTGAGGGATACAATGAGCAGTTCTTC	CASSMTGEGYNEQFF
TRBV2	15	.	.	TRBJ1-4	TGTGCCAGCAGTGAGACAGGAGCAACTAATGAAAAACTGTTTTTT	CASSETGATNEKLFF